The sequence of this T cell receptor (beta chain) was determined in a study of neoadjuvant anti-PD-1 for oral cavity cancer. Study-level findings and limits: Non-responders to neoadjuvant nivolumab had significantly more clonal PBMC T cells than responders.

The sample holds a few counts of this clone. Its specificity is unknown. Described time point: after neoadjuvant nivolumab, at surgical resection. Stage II-IVA oral cavity squamous cell carcinoma was new and untreated by systemic or radiation therapy. Method: immunoSEQ multiplex PCR; TCRdb's copy keeps in-frame clones and lacks some. The repertoire includes roughly 8,100 clones, 70% of them detected once, and approximately 2.9% sits in the top ten. The source is a person between 40 and 80 years old with oral cavity squamous cell carcinoma. The sequenced sample was PBMCs, obtained after nivolumab (anti-PD-1) treatment.

The CDR3: CASSEGQLNSPLHF. For the CDR3, the DNA is TGTGCCAGCAGTGAAGGACAATTAAATTCACCCCTCCACTTT. The V call is TRBV2, the J call TRBJ1-6; no clear D gene. With 1 base removed from V and 7 bases from J, the gap between germline ends came to 8 bases. This CDR3 spans 14 amino acids. Germline lookup yields CDR1 SNHLY and CDR2 FYNNEI.